Following are 20 T cell receptor beta chains from one sample sequenced in a study of patients with pleural tuberculosis. Each CDR3 protein gets one entry after TCRdb re-called the reads with MiXCR. The data show some 29,000 distinct CDR3 sequences, 18% seen once. Sequencing input: peripheral blood. The receptors were gathered from a human donor with pleural tuberculosis.

This clonotype appeared many times. The chain combines TRBV18 with TRBJ2-7; D perhaps matches TRBD1 (8 bases). V was cut by 4 bases and J by 4 bases, with 17 bases left in between. CDR3 length: 15 residues. Germline loops: CDR1 KGHSH, CDR2 LQKENI. CDR3 amino acids: CASSLLQGGFYEQYF. CDR3 DNA: TGTGCCAGCTCACTCCTACAGGGGGGGTTTTACGAGCAGTACTTC.

Only a few counts were recorded for this clonotype. Given a much more abundant clone one base away, this may be a read error. This rearrangement joins TRBV7-6 to TRBJ1-1; D is ambiguous. CDR1 is SGHVS and CDR2 is FNYEAQ in the germline V gene. CDR3 size: 13 residues. The CDR3 region has the DNA TGTGCCAACAGCTTAGGACCAACCTCTGAAGCTTTCTTT. Its translation is CANSLGPTSEAFF.

This clonotype appeared many times. V is TRBV13 and J is TRBJ1-2; TRBD1 matches 9 bases. This CDR3 spans 15 amino acids. Per germline, CDR1 PRHDT and CDR2 FYEKMQ (reference sequence). V trimming: 5 bases; J trimming: 6 bases; junction bases outside the gene matches: 10. The CDR3 DNA sequence: TGTGCCAGCAGCCTAAGGACAGGGGACGGTGATGGCTACACCTTC. Translated: CASSLRTGDGDGYTF.

This clonotype appeared many times. The chain employs TRBV7-2 and TRBJ2-3; TRBD1 matches 8 bases. The CDR3 is 15 amino acids. V shed 5 bases, J shed 0 bases, and the junction held 4 bases outside the gene matches. From germline, CDR1 is SGHTA and CDR2 FQGNSA. The CDR3 DNA sequence: TGTGCCAGCAGCCGTCAGGGGGCAAGCACAGATACGCAGTATTTT. Its protein product is CASSRQGASTDTQYF.

This clonotype is medium-sized within its sample. The chain employs TRBV6-1 and TRBJ2-7, with no clear D. This CDR3 has 13 amino acids. V was clipped by 5 bases and J by 1 base, with 9 bases between them. CDR1 and CDR2 from the germline V gene are MNHNS and SASEGT. The CDR3 DNA sequence: TGTGCCAGCAGTACAGAATATTCCTACGAGCAGTACTTC. Its translation: CASSTEYSYEQYF.

A note on this clonotype: One end of the junction is discordant with germline, which a read error may explain. The chain recombines TRBV5-1 with TRBJ1-1; D gene uncertain. The CDR3 sequence is 14 residues long. Per the germline V gene, CDR1 is SGHRS and CDR2 is YFSETQ. The CDR3 bases are TGCGCCAGCAGGTTTTTCACCAGAAACGCTGAGGCTTTCTTT. This codes for CASRFFTRNAEAFF.

The chain couples TRBV7-2 to TRBJ1-4; 8 nucleotides match TRBD1. The V gene's germline CDR1 is SGHTA and CDR2 FQGNSA. The trim removed 5 bases at V and 8 bases at J, leaving 13 bases unmatched. This CDR3 comprises 16 residues. The CDR3 coding sequence is TGTGCCAGCAGCCGACTTCCGGGACAGGAAAGAGAAAAACTGTTTTTT. Its translation: CASSRLPGQEREKLFF.

This chain uses TRBV12-3 or TRBV12-4 with TRBJ2-6; D possibly corresponds to TRBD1 (6 bases). The ends were cut back, 6 bases at V and 2 bases at J, with 8 bases in the middle. CDR3 size: 14 residues. The CDR3 coding sequence is TGTGCCAGCAGAGGGGGAACTGGGGCCAACGTCCTGACTTTC. Translating it yields CASRGGTGANVLTF.

This clonotype turned up a few times. A clone one base away is much larger, so this may be a read error. This chain joins TRBV12-3 or TRBV12-4 and TRBJ1-1; unclear D gene. Trimming pared 4 bases from V and 2 bases from J, leaving 8 bases between. This CDR3 is built from 13 residues. This CDR3 reads CASSSQQNTEAFF. CDR3 bases: TGTGCCAGCAGTTCTCAACAAAACACTGAAGCTTTCTTT.

For this clonotype: The conserved phenylalanine or tryptophan is not found at the CDR3 terminus, so this likely reflects a read error. This rearrangement joins TRBV2 to TRBJ2-6; 9 bases are shared with TRBD1. The germline CDR1 and CDR2 sequences are SNHLY and FYNNEI. With V trimmed by 7 bases and J by 0 bases, 7 bases remained unmatched. The CDR3 runs to 17 residues. The CDR3 sequence is CASKRQGESSGANVLTS. As DNA, the CDR3 is TGTGCCAGCAAAAGACAGGGGGAAAGCTCTGGGGCCAACGTCCTGACTTCC.

This clonotype was found many times. The chain uses TRBV4-2 and TRBJ2-7, with a possible D match to TRBD2 (5 bases). The CDR3 runs 15 residues. V lost 0 bases to trimming and J lost 3 bases, with 12 bases between them. CDR1 and CDR2 from the germline V gene are LGHNA and YNFKEQ. The CDR3 loop reads CASSQERAANYEQYF. The CDR3 DNA reads TGTGCCAGCAGCCAAGAGAGGGCGGCCAACTACGAGCAGTACTTC.

This clonotype rates as medium-sized. The rearrangement links TRBV28 to TRBJ1-5; 10 bases map to TRBD1. The V and J ends lost 7 bases and 15 bases, in that order; junction bases with no gene match: 12. This CDR3 spans 13 amino acids. CDR1 is MDHEN, CDR2 SYDVKM, per germline. CDR3 loop: CASMGTGEADRHF. CDR3 sequence (DNA): TGTGCCAGCATGGGGACAGGGGAAGCCGATCGGCATTTT. The variable domain in full, with the rest retrieved from reference TRBV28 and TRBJ1-5, is DVKVTQSSRYLVKRTGEKVFLECVQDMDHENMFWYRQDPGLGLRLIYFSYDVKMKEKGDIPEGYSVSREKKERFSLILESASTNQTSMYLCASMGTGEADRHFGDGTRLSIL.

The chain joins TRBV25-1 to TRBJ2-3, with 9 bases fitting TRBD1. The CDR3 spans 16 residues. The V segment lost 3 bases and the J segment 1 base; nucleotides outside the gene matches: 5. The V gene's germline CDR1 is MGHDK and CDR2 SYGVNS. The DNA of the CDR3 is TGTGCCAGCAGTGAGAGCCGGGACAGGGGCACAGATACGCAGTATTTT. Amino acids: CASSESRDRGTDTQYF.

This clonotype has more than one count but fewer than ten. This rearrangement joins TRBV29-1 to TRBJ2-7; D could derive from TRBD1 or TRBD2 (6 bases each). Germline V gene lookup returns CDR1 SQVTM and CDR2 ANQGSEA. With 0 bases removed from V and 6 bases from J, the gap between germline ends came to 21 bases. This CDR3 is built from 16 residues. CDR3 amino acids: CSVEDLSARGGSEQYF. CDR3 in DNA: TGCAGCGTTGAAGATCTGAGCGCCAGGGGAGGCTCCGAGCAGTACTTC.

This clonotype has a count of ten or more. The chain couples TRBV20-1 to TRBJ1-5; D is undetermined. V was pared by 4 bases and J by 8 bases, with 18 bases between. The CDR3 contains 14 residues. Germline-derived CDR1 and CDR2 are DFQATT and SNEGSKA (reference sequence). Written as DNA, the CDR3 is TGCAGTGCTACCAACCCGAAGGTACCGGAGCCCCAGCATTTT. It is translated as CSATNPKVPEPQHF.

This clonotype has ten or more counts. The chain employs TRBV5-5 and TRBJ2-5, with 8 bases fitting TRBD1. This CDR3 is 15 amino acids long. CDR1 and CDR2 (germline): SGHKS, YYEKEE (reference sequence). J was trimmed by 4 bases and V by 5 bases; bases with no gene match: 10. The CDR3 bases are TGTGCCAGCAGTTGGTTGACAGGGGCTATAGAGACCCAGTACTTC. Its translation: CASSWLTGAIETQYF.

This clonotype was counted many times. The chain carries TRBV4-1 and TRBJ1-6; D might be TRBD1 (5 bases). Trimming left V 6 bases short and J 2 bases short, with 11 bases between. Germline CDR1 and CDR2: MGHRA and YSYEKL. The CDR3 is 15 residues long. CDR3 sequence reads: CASSPRDPYNSPLHF. Here the CDR3 DNA reads TGCGCCAGCAGTCCCAGGGATCCCTATAATTCACCCCTCCACTTT.

The table lists this clonotype with many counts. The rearrangement uses TRBV6-2 or TRBV6-3 and TRBJ2-1; D is ambiguous. This CDR3 is 16 amino acids long. CDR1 MNHEY and CDR2 SVGEGT come from the germline V gene. The V end lost 4 bases, the J end lost 0 bases, and 13 bases lay between the germline ends. The CDR3 DNA is TGTGCCAGCAGTTCGACTGGATTTCCCTCCTACAATGAGCAGTTCTTC. This translates into CASSSTGFPSYNEQFF.

This clonotype was found many times. The CDR3 here is CASSFLGDEQFF. CDR3 coding DNA: TGTGCCAGCAGTTTTCTTGGCGATGAGCAGTTCTTC. V and J are TRBV12-3 or TRBV12-4 and TRBJ2-1; no firm D call. The CDR3 extends over 12 amino acids. The ends were cut back, 3 bases at V and 8 bases at J, with 8 bases in the middle.

This clonotype appeared once. This may stem from a read error, because a much larger clone lies one nucleotide away. V gene TRBV12-3 or TRBV12-4 combines with J gene TRBJ2-3, with 7 bases fitting TRBD2. V gave up 3 bases and J gave up 15 bases; unmatched junction bases: 9. The CDR3 totals 12 residues. The DNA for the CDR3 is TGTGCCAGCAGTTTGGGAGGGACCCACGCATATTTT. Translating gives CASSLGGTHAYF.